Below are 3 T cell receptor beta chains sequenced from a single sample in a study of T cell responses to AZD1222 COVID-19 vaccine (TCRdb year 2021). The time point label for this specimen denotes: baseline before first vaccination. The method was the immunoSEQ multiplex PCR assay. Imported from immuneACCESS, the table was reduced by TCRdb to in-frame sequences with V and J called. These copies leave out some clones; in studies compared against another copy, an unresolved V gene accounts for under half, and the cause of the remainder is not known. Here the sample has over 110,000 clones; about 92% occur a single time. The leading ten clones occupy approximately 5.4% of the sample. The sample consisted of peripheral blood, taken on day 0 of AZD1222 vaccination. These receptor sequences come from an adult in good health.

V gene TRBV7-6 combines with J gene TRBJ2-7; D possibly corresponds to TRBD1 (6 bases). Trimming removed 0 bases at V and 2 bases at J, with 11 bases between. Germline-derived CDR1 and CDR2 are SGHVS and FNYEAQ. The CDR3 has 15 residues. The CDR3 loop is CASSLASDSAYEQYF. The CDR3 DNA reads TGTGCCAGCAGCTTAGCTTCGGACAGTGCCTACGAGCAGTACTTC.

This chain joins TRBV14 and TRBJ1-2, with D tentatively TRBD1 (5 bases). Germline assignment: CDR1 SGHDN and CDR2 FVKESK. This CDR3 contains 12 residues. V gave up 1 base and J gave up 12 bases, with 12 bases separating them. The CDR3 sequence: CASSQVAGGHTF. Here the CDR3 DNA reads TGTGCCAGCAGCCAAGTTGCGGGGGGTCACACCTTC.

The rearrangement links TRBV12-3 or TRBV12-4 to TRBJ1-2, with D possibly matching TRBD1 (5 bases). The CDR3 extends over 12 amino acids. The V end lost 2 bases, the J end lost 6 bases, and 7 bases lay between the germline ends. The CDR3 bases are TGTGCCAGCAGTTTAAAGGGGAATGGCTACACCTTC. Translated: CASSLKGNGYTF.